This TCR beta chain was observed in a study of control samples from healthy donors and cancer patients. This clone was seen a single time. Clones were sequenced by immunoSEQ multiplex PCR, and TCRdb holds only the in-frame ones, with some missing. This table has about 97,000 clones, around 88% appearing once. Germline V gives CDR1 MNHEY, CDR2 SMNVEV (reference sequence). V was pared by 7 bases and J by 2 bases, with 15 bases between. The CDR3 consists of 15 residues. J is TRBJ2-1 and V is TRBV27; D gene ambiguous. This receptor was taken from a man under 40 in good health. What was sequenced was blood. CDR3 coding DNA: TGTGCCAGCACCAAGACCGGGCCTGCCTACAATGAGCAGTTCTTC. Protein sequence: CASTKTGPAYNEQFF.